This T cell receptor (beta chain) was sequenced during a study of tumor-infiltrating lymphocytes in primary liver carcinoma. Overall study: Every patient in the cohort had a primary liver carcinoma. That carcinoma was treated by surgical resection. Staging placed the tumors at T1-T3 N0M0, and they measured roughly 4 to 10 cm across.

The authors took blood RNA from unsorted whole blood and also extracted germline DNA. Every patient had chronic HBV infection and was treatment-naive. From germline, CDR1 is SGHAT and CDR2 FQNNGV. V gave up 1 base and J gave up 3 bases; unmatched junction bases: 1. The CDR3 has 14 amino acids. Total RNA amounting to about 520 ng was the source from which TCR beta cDNA was made with a constant-region primer. TCR beta libraries came from three nested multiplex PCR rounds using slightly modified ARM-PCR. The first two PCR rounds, roughly 9 cycles each, used TRBV1-TRBV30 forward primers and a C-beta reverse primer. Via MiXCR, TCRdb re-called the multiplex PCR reads, giving one row per CDR3 protein. The sample lists 180,000 or so distinct CDR3 sequences; less than 65% were seen once. This clonotype was recorded many times. Its antigen is still unknown. The study's findings and limits: Researchers found tumor-adjacent and tumor-blood pairs overlapped less than tumor region pairs.

Sample: peripheral blood. The receptor comes from a middle-aged man with primary liver carcinoma and hepatitis B virus infection. The genes are TRBV11-2 and TRBJ2-7, with 9 bases matching TRBD2. This chain's CDR3 is CASSLGSGSYEQYF. For the CDR3, the DNA is TGTGCCAGCAGCTTAGGTAGCGGGAGCTACGAGCAGTACTTC.